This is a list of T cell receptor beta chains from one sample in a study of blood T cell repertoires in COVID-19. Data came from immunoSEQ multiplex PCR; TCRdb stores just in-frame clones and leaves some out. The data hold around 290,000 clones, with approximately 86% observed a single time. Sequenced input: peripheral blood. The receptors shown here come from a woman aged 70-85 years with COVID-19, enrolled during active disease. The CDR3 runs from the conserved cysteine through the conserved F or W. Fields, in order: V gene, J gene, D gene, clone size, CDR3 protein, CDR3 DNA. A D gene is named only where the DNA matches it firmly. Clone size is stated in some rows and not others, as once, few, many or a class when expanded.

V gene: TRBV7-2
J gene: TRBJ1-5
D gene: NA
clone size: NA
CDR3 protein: CASSLTRANQPQHF
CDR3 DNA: TGTGCCAGCAGCTTGACCAGGGCCAATCAGCCCCAGCATTTT

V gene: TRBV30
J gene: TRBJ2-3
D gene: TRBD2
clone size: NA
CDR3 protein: CAYSGGARDTQYF
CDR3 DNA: TGTGCCTATAGCGGGGGGGCCAGAGATACGCAGTATTTT

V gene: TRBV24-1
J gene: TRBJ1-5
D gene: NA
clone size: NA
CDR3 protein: CATSGGLGDQPQHF
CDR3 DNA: TGTGCCACCAGTGGAGGGTTGGGCGATCAGCCCCAGCATTTT

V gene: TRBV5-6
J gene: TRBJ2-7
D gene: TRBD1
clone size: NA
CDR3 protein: CASSSQQGARYEQYF
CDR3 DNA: TGTGCCAGCAGCTCACAACAGGGGGCGCGGTACGAGCAGTACTTC

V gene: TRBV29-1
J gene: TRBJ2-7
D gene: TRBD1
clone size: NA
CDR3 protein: CSVRGQGTYEQYF
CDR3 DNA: TGCAGCGTCCGCGGACAGGGTACCTACGAGCAGTACTTC

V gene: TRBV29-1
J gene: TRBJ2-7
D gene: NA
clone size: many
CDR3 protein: CSVIGGRSSYEQYF
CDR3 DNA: TGCAGCGTCATAGGGGGACGGAGCTCCTACGAGCAGTACTTC

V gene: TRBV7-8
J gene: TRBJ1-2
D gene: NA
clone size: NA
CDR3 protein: CASSPRVREGGYTF
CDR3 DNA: TGTGCCAGCAGCCCAAGGGTCAGGGAGGGTGGCTACACCTTC

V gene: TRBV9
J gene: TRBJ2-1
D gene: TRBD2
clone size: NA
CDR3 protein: CASSGTSGGVFNEQFF
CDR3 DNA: TGTGCCAGCAGCGGGACTAGCGGGGGGGTTTTCAATGAGCAGTTCTTC

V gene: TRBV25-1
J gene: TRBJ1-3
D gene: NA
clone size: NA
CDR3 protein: CASSEFGGFSGNTIYF
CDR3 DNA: TGTGCCAGCAGTGAATTCGGGGGATTCTCTGGAAACACCATATATTTT

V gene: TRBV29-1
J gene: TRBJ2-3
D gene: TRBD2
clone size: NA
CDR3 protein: CSVEDRVTSGTDTQYF
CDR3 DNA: TGCAGCGTTGAAGATCGTGTGACTAGCGGAACAGATACGCAGTATTTT

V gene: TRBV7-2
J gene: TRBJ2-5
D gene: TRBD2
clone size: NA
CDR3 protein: CASSSLSGSGGRETQYF
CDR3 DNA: TGTGCCAGCAGCTCCCTAAGTGGTAGCGGGGGGCGAGAGACCCAGTACTTC

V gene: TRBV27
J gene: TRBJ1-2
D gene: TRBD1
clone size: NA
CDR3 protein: CASSSRGTAANYGYTF
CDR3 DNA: TGTGCCAGCAGTTCCAGGGGGACCGCCGCTAACTATGGCTACACCTTC

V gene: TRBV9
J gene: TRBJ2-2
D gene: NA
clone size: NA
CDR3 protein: CASSSRLTGELFF
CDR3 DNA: TGTGCCAGCAGCTCCCGCCTAACCGGGGAGCTGTTTTTT

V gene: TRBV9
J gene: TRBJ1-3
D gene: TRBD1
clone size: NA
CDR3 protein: CASSLTGQGRNTIYF
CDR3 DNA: TGTGCCAGCAGCCTGACGGGACAGGGACGAAACACCATATATTTT

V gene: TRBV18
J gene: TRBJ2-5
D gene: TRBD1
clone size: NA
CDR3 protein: CASSPLGGQGVGETQYF
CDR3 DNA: TGTGCCAGCTCACCACTAGGCGGACAGGGGGTCGGGGAGACCCAGTACTTC

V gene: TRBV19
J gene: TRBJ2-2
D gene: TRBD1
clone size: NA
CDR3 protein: CASSPLRGSTGELFF
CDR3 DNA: TGTGCCAGTAGTCCGCTCAGGGGGAGCACCGGGGAGCTGTTTTTT

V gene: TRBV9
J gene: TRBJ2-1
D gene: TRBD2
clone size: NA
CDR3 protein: CASSVPGLAGGPNEQFF
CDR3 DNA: TGTGCCAGCAGCGTCCCGGGACTAGCGGGGGGGCCTAATGAGCAGTTCTTC

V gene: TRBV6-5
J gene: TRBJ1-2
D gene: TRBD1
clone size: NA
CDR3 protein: CASSPRDRDGYTF
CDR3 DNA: TGTGCCAGCAGTCCCCGGGACAGGGATGGCTACACCTTC

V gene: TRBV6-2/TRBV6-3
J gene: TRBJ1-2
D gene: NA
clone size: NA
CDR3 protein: CASSYNRDVSPGANYGYTF
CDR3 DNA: TGTGCCAGCAGTTATAATCGGGACGTTTCCCCAGGGGCTAACTATGGCTACACCTTC

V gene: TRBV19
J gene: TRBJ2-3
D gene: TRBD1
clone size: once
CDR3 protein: CASSVTGGDTQYF
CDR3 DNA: TGTGCCAGTAGTGTGACAGGGGGAGATACGCAGTATTTT

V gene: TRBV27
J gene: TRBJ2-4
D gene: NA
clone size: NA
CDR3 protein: CASSLNGQPTAKNIQYF
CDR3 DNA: TGTGCCAGCAGTTTAAATGGGCAGCCTACAGCCAAAAACATTCAGTACTTC

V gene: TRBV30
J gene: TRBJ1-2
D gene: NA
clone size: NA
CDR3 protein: CAWTPAAYYGYTF
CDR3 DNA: TGTGCCTGGACTCCGGCAGCGTACTATGGCTACACCTTC

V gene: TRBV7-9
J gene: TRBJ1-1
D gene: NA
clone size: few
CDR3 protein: CASSLKKGGGSWNTEAFF
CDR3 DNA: TGTGCCAGCAGCTTGAAGAAAGGAGGAGGTTCCTGGAACACTGAAGCTTTCTTT

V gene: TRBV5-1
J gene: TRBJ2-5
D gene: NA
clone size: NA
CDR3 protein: CASSLAAGPYQETQYF
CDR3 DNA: TGCGCCAGCAGCTTGGCTGCGGGGCCGTACCAAGAGACCCAGTACTTC

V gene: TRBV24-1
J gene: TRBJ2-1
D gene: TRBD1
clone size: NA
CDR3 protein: CATSDGAGGSNEQFF
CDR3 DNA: TGTGCCACCAGTGATGGGGCAGGGGGCTCCAATGAGCAGTTCTTC

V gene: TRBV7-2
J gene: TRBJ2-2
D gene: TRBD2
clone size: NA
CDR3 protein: CASSRTVGGTGELFF
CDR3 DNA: TGTGCCAGCAGCCGCACTGTGGGGGGGACCGGGGAGCTGTTTTTT

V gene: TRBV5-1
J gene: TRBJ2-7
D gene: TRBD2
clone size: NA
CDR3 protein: CASSPQSSGAYEQYF
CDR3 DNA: TGCGCCAGCAGTCCCCAGTCTAGCGGTGCCTACGAGCAGTACTTC

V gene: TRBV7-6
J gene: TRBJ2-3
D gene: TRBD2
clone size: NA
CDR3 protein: CASSPGGASTDTQYF
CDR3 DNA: TGTGCCAGCAGCCCCGGGGGGGCTAGCACAGATACGCAGTATTTT

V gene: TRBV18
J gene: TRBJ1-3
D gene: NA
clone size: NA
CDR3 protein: CASSPYLGGNTIYF
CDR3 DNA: TGTGCCAGCTCACCCTACCTCGGGGGAAACACCATATATTTT

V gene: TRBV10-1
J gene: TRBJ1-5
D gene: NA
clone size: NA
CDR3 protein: CASRFTSGDLGNQPQHF
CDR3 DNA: TGCGCCAGCCGCTTCACCTCGGGAGACCTGGGGAATCAGCCCCAGCATTTT

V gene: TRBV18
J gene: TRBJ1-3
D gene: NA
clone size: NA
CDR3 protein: CASSPGRGNTIYF
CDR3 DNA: TGTGCCAGCTCACCAGGGAGAGGAAACACCATATATTTT

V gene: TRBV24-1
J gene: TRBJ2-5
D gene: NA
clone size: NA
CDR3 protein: CATSDLSVSGKETQYF
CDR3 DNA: TGTGCCACCAGTGATTTGTCGGTTTCCGGGAAAGAGACCCAGTACTTC

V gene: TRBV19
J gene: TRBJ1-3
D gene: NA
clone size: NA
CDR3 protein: CASSAYWTASGNTIYF
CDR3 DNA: TGTGCCAGTTCCGCCTACTGGACAGCCTCTGGAAACACCATATATTTT

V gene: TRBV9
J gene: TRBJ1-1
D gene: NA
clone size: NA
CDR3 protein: CASSVTRYTEAFF
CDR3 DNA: TGTGCCAGCAGCGTAACCAGGTACACTGAAGCTTTCTTT

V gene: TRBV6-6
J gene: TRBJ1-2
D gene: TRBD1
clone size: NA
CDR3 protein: CASSRLPGVDRFKGYTF
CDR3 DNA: TGTGCCAGCAGTCGACTACCCGGAGTGGACAGGTTTAAAGGCTACACCTTC

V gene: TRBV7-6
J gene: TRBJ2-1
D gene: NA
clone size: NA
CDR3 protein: CASSFSVTYYNEQFF
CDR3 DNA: TGTGCCAGCAGCTTTTCTGTTACCTACTACAATGAGCAGTTCTTC

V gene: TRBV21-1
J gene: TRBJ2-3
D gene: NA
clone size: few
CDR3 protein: CALGANSTDTQYF
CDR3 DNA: TGTGCCCTGGGAGCAAATAGCACAGATACGCAGTATTTT

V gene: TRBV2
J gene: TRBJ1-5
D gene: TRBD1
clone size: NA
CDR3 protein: CASTSTDRVGQPQHF
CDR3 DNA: TGTGCCAGCACTTCGACGGACAGGGTGGGGCAGCCCCAGCATTTT

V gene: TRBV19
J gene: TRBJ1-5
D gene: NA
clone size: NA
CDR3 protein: CASSIDTMAQPQHF
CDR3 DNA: TGTGCCAGTAGTATAGATACTATGGCCCAGCCCCAGCATTTT

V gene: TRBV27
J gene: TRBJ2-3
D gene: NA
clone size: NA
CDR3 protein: CASRQAYTQYF
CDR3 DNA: TGTGCCAGCAGGCAGGCTTATACGCAGTATTTT

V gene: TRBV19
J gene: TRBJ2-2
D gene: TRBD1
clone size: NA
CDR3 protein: CASSIGEGQGTGELFF
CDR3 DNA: TGTGCCAGTAGTATAGGAGAAGGACAGGGTACCGGGGAGCTGTTTTTT

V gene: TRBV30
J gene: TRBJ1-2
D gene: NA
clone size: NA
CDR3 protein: CAWIPPRRFGYTF
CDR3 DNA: TGTGCCTGGATCCCACCACGGCGGTTTGGCTACACCTTC

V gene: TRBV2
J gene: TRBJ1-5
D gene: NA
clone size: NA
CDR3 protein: CACTGFLDQPQHF
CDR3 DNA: TGTGCCTGTACGGGGTTTTTGGATCAGCCCCAGCATTTT

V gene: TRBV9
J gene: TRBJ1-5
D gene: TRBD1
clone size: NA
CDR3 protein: CASSPGGQGRNQPQHF
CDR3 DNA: TGTGCCAGCAGTCCCGGGGGACAGGGACGCAATCAGCCCCAGCATTTT

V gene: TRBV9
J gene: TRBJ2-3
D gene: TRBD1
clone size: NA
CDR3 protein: CASNRSPDRGTDTQYF
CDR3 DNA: TGTGCCAGCAACCGGAGCCCCGACAGGGGCACAGATACGCAGTATTTT

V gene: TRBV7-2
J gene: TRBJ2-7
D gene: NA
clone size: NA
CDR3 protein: CASSPSKGYEQYF
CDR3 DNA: TGTGCCAGCAGTCCTTCCAAGGGGTACGAGCAGTACTTC

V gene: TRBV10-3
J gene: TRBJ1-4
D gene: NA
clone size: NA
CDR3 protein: CAISERGQSFNEKLFF
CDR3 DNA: TGTGCCATCAGTGAGAGAGGGCAGAGTTTTAATGAAAAACTGTTTTTT

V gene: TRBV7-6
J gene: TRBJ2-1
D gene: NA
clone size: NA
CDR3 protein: CASSSGLKNEQFF
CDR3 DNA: TGTGCCAGCAGCTCCGGGTTGAAGAATGAGCAGTTCTTC

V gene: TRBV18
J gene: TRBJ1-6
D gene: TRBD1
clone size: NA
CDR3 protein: CASSSTTGAGNSPLHF
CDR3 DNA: TGTGCCAGCTCATCGACGACAGGGGCGGGTAATTCACCCCTCCACTTT

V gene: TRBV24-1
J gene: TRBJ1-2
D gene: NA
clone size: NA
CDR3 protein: CATRFPNYGYTF
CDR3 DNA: TGTGCCACCAGGTTCCCAAACTATGGCTACACCTTC

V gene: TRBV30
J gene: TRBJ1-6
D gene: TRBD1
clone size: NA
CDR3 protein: CAWTGEYNSPLHF
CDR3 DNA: TGTGCGTGGACAGGGGAGTATAATTCACCCCTCCACTTT

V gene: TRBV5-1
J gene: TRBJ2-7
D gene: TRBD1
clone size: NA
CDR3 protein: CASSLTTTGAYSYEQYF
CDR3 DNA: TGCGCCAGCAGCCTAACAACGACAGGGGCCTACTCCTACGAGCAGTACTTC

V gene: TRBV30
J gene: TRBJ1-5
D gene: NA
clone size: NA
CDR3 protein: CAWSAGYNQPQHF
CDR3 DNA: TGTGCCTGGAGTGCAGGGTACAATCAGCCCCAGCATTTT

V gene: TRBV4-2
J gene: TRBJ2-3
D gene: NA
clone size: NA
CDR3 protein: CASSQDLLQGVDTQYF
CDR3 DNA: TGTGCCAGCAGCCAAGATCTGTTACAGGGCGTGGATACGCAGTATTTT